Following are 21 T cell receptor beta chains from one sample sequenced in a study of shared clonotypes between healthy human individuals. Here immunoSEQ multiplex PCR was the method, and the copy in TCRdb shows in-frame clones only, minus some. The table shows under 850,000 clones, with around 93% occurring only once. Cells designated naive CD8 were CD45RO-negative and were positively selected for CCR7, with terminally differentiated effector memory CD45RA+ cells excluded. What was sequenced was naive CD8+ T cells sorted from blood. These receptors all come from a man aged 25-45 years in good health.

This clone was observed many times. The identical CDR3 is also encoded by other nucleotide sequences in the sample. The CDR3: CASSQDQGSNQPQHF. CDR3 DNA sequence: TGCGCCAGCAGCCAAGACCAGGGCTCCAATCAGCCCCAGCATTTT. The chain couples TRBV4-1 to TRBJ1-5; D perhaps matches TRBD1 (5 bases). This CDR3 region has 15 residues. V gave up 0 bases and J gave up 3 bases, with 9 bases separating them. Germline loops: CDR1 MGHRA, CDR2 YSYEKL.

V gene TRBV18 combines with J gene TRBJ2-2, with D maybe TRBD1 (6 bases). Trimming stripped 2 bases from V and 3 bases from J, with 13 bases between. CDR1 and CDR2 (germline): KGHSH, LQKENI. The CDR3 has 16 residues. Here the CDR3 reads CASSPAAQGYTGELFF. CDR3 in DNA: TGTGCCAGCTCACCAGCCGCCCAGGGGTACACCGGGGAGCTGTTTTTT.

This chain uses TRBV6-6 with TRBJ2-5; D perhaps matches TRBD1 (6 bases). Trimming shortened V by 6 bases and J by 0 bases, and 14 bases separated the two germline ends. CDR1 and CDR2 from the germline V gene are MNHNY and SVGAGI (reference sequence). The CDR3 consists of 15 residues. Here the CDR3 reads CASRDDRRYQETQYF. The DNA of the CDR3 is TGTGCCAGCAGGGATGACAGGAGGTACCAAGAGACCCAGTACTTC.

This sequence joins TRBV15 and TRBJ1-1, with D uncertain. Trimming removed 1 base at V and 1 base at J, with 7 bases between. The CDR3 sequence is 14 residues long. Germline loops: CDR1 LNHNV, CDR2 YYDKDF (reference sequence). CDR3 nucleotide sequence: TGTGCCACCAGCAGAGGGGGATGGAACACTGAAGCTTTCTTT. As protein: CATSRGGWNTEAFF.

This sequence joins TRBV15 and TRBJ2-5; 10 positions agree with TRBD2. V gave up 0 bases and J gave up 1 base; unmatched junction bases: 5. The CDR3 contains 17 residues. Germline V gene sequence: CDR1 LNHNV, CDR2 YYDKDF (reference sequence). CDR3 residues: CATSRDGLAEGQETQYF. The CDR3 bases are TGTGCCACCAGCAGAGATGGACTAGCGGAAGGCCAAGAGACCCAGTACTTC.

This clone was seen once. The rearrangement uses TRBV4-1 and TRBJ2-5; no firm D call. The CDR3 runs 13 residues. Germline V gene sequence: CDR1 MGHRA, CDR2 YSYEKL. With 1 base removed from V and 0 bases from J, the gap between germline ends came to 3 bases. This CDR3 is CASSQGHQETQYF. The CDR3, as DNA: TGCGCCAGCAGCCAAGGCCACCAAGAGACCCAGTACTTC.

This clone was seen a single time. The chain has TRBV7-6 and TRBJ1-1, with D perhaps TRBD1 (5 bases). Trimming removed 2 bases at V and 4 bases at J, with 8 bases between. Germline V gene data show CDR1 as SGHVS and CDR2 as FNYEAQ. This CDR3 contains 13 residues. CDR3 region: CASSLQGFTEAFF. The DNA of the CDR3 is TGTGCCAGCAGCTTACAGGGTTTCACTGAAGCTTTCTTT.

This chain connects TRBV7-8 to TRBJ2-5, with D hard to call. The CDR3 length is 15 residues. V gave up 7 bases and J gave up 2 bases, with 17 bases separating them. CDR1 and CDR2 (germline): SGHVS, FQNEAQ. The CDR3 sequence is CASISGPNLQETQYF. The CDR3 nucleotides read TGTGCCAGCATCTCTGGACCGAATTTACAAGAGACCCAGTACTTC. Based on the CDR3 plus reference TRBV7-8 and TRBJ2-5, the full variable domain is GAGVSQSPRYKVAKRGQDVALRCDPISGHVSLFWYQQALGQGPEFLTYFQNEAQLDKSGLPSDRFFAERPEGSVSTLKIQRTQQEDSAVYLCASISGPNLQETQYFGPGTRLLVL.

This clone was seen only once. The gene calls are TRBV29-1 and TRBJ2-7; D tentatively reads TRBD1 or TRBD2 (6 bases each). The germline V gene has CDR1 SQVTM and CDR2 ANQGSEA. V lost 0 bases, J lost 3 bases, and 15 bases lay in between. The CDR3 has 15 amino acids. CDR3 in amino acids: CSVEDLGGQGYEQYF. The CDR3 DNA sequence: TGCAGCGTTGAAGATCTTGGGGGGCAGGGCTACGAGCAGTACTTC.

The chain is built from TRBV27 and TRBJ1-1; D not certain. Germline CDR1 reads MNHEY; CDR2 reads SMNVEV (reference sequence). This CDR3 spans 14 amino acids. The V and J ends lost 4 bases and 1 base respectively, with 10 bases between them. The CDR3 bases are TGTGCCAGCAGTTCCAGACTTAAGAACACTGAAGCTTTCTTT. Amino acids: CASSSRLKNTEAFF.

The chain links TRBV4-1 to TRBJ2-1; no reliable D call. This CDR3 spans 17 amino acids. Germline V CDR1 and CDR2: MGHRA, YSYEKL. Deletions cut 4 bases from V and 4 bases from J, with 20 bases between. The CDR3 DNA is TGCGCCAGCAGCCCTGCGGTGCGTGGGAAAAATTACAATGAGCAGTTCTTC. Protein: CASSPAVRGKNYNEQFF.

This rearrangement joins TRBV27 to TRBJ2-7, with 9 nucleotides matching TRBD1. V lost 8 bases, J lost 7 bases, and 6 bases stayed unmatched. Looked up from germline, CDR1 is MNHEY and CDR2 is SMNVEV (reference sequence). CDR3 length: 12 residues. This chain's CDR3 is CASRTGALEQYF. The CDR3 DNA reads as TGTGCCAGCCGGACAGGGGCCCTAGAGCAGTACTTC.

The chain recombines TRBV7-6 with TRBJ1-1; no definite D call. The germline V gene has CDR1 SGHVS and CDR2 FNYEAQ. Trimming pared 0 bases from V and 2 bases from J, leaving 7 bases between. The CDR3 runs 14 residues. DNA for the CDR3: TGTGCCAGCAGCTTAGCCCTAGTTAACACTGAAGCTTTCTTT. Translating it yields CASSLALVNTEAFF.

This chain links TRBV28 with TRBJ2-7, with 9 nucleotides matching TRBD1. Germline V gene data show CDR1 as MDHEN and CDR2 as SYDVKM. J gave up 0 bases and V 3 bases, and 18 bases lay outside the gene matches. The CDR3 has 20 amino acids. The CDR3 region is CASSLGPTGTGFGSSYEQYF. DNA of the CDR3: TGTGCCAGCAGTTTGGGACCAACCGGGACAGGGTTTGGGAGCTCCTACGAGCAGTACTTC.

The chain links TRBV4-3 to TRBJ1-4, with 11 bases matching TRBD1. This CDR3 spans 15 amino acids. The germline V gene has CDR1 LGHNA and CDR2 YSLEER. Germline trimming cut 4 bases from V and 5 bases from J; bases unmatched to any gene: 3. The CDR3 is CASSRRDRGNEKLFF. The CDR3 DNA reads TGCGCCAGCAGCCGACGGGACAGGGGGAATGAAAAACTGTTTTTT.

This chain links TRBV21-1 with TRBJ2-2; the DNA was not used to check the table's D call, TRBD2. TRBV21-1 is classified as a pseudogene. CDR3 length equals 16 residues. In nucleotides, the CDR3 is TGTGCCAGCAGCAAAGTAGCGCTCGATGGCACCGGGGAGCTGTTTTTT. It encodes CASSKVALDGTGELFF.

This clone was seen once. This chain links TRBV11-2 with TRBJ2-2; D uncertain. CDR1 and CDR2 from the germline V gene are SGHAT and FQNNGV. The CDR3 totals 13 residues. With 1 base removed from V and 6 bases from J, the gap between germline ends came to 6 bases. The CDR3 DNA follows: TGTGCCAGCAGCTTAGTAGTCCCCGGGGAGCTGTTTTTT. This codes for CASSLVVPGELFF.

The chain links TRBV6-1 to TRBJ2-7; D is perhaps TRBD1 (6 bases). The germline V gene encodes CDR1 MNHNS and CDR2 SASEGT. CDR3 size: 13 residues. Trimming took off 8 bases at V and 0 bases at J, with 11 bases between the two ends. CDR3 nucleotides: TGTGCCAGCGGCAGGGGCAGCTCCTACGAGCAGTACTTC. As protein: CASGRGSSYEQYF.

The chain uses TRBV6-6 and TRBJ1-1, with D perhaps matching TRBD1 (5 bases). The CDR3 is 14 amino acids. Between the trimmed V and J ends, which lost 4 bases and 6 bases, there was a span of 15 bases. Germline-derived CDR1 and CDR2 are MNHNY and SVGAGI (reference sequence). This CDR3 is CASSSLLGPSEAFF. CDR3 in DNA: TGTGCCAGCAGTTCCCTCTTGGGGCCCTCTGAAGCTTTCTTT.

On this clone: Other DNA variants within this sample encode the same CDR3. The chain is built from TRBV9 and TRBJ2-7, with unresolved D. Per the germline V gene, CDR1 is SGDLS and CDR2 is YYNGEE. V was clipped by 4 bases and J by 0 bases, with 8 bases between them. The CDR3 is made up of 13 amino acids. CDR3 in amino acids: CASSPRSSYEQYF. The CDR3 DNA is TGTGCCAGCAGCCCCCGTAGCTCCTACGAGCAGTACTTC.

This clone occurred a few times. The gene calls are TRBV5-5 and TRBJ2-7; D gene unclear. CDR1 and CDR2 from the germline V gene are SGHKS and YYEKEE (reference sequence). This CDR3 contains 11 residues. The V gene lost 1 base and the J gene lost 6 bases, with 5 bases spanning the gap. The CDR3 coding sequence is TGTGCCAGCAGCTTGAATGGCGAGCAGTACTTC. Translation gives CASSLNGEQYF. Looking up the rest from reference TRBV5-5 and TRBJ2-7 gives the full variable domain: DAGVTQSPTHLIKTRGQQVTLRCSPISGHKSVSWYQQVLGQGPQFIFQYYEKEERGRGNFPDRFSARQFPNYSSELNVNALLLGDSALYLCASSLNGEQYFGPGTRLTVT.